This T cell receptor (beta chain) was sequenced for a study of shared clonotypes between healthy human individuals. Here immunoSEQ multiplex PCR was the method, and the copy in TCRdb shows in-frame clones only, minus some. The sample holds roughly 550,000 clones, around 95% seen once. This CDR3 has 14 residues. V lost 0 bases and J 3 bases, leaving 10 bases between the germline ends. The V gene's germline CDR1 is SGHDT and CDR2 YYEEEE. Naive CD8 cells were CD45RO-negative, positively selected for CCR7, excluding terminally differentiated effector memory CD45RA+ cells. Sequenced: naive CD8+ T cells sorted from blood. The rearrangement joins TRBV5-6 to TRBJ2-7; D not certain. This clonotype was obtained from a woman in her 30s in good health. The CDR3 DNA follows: TGTGCCAGCAGCTTGGGGCACAGCCACTACGAGCAGTACTTC. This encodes CASSLGHSHYEQYF.